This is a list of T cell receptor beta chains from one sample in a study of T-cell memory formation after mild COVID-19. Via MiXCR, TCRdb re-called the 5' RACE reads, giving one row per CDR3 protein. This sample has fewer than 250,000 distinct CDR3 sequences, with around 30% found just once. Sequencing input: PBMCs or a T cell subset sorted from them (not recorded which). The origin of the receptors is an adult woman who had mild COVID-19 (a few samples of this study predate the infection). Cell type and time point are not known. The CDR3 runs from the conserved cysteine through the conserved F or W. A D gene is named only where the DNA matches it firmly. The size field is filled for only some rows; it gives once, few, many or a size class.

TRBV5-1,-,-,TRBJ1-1,TGCGCCAGCAGCTTGGCCGGTGGAGGGTGGCCTGAAGCTTTCTTT,CASSLAGGGWPEAFF
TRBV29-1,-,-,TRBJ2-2,TGCAGCGTCCTCGCGAACACCGGGGAGCTGTTTTTT,CSVLANTGELFF
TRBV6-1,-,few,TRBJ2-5,TGTGCCAGCGCCTCCCCCCCTAACAGGCCCCTGTACTTC,CASASPPNRPLYF
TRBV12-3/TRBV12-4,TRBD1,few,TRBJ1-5,TGTGCCAGCAGTTTTGGCGGGACAGGGGGCAATCAGCCCCAGCATTTT,CASSFGGTGGNQPQHF
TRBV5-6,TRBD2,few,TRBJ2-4,TGTGCCAGCAGCTTAGTAGCGGGAGCCAGAGGAAACATTCAGTACTTC,CASSLVAGARGNIQYF
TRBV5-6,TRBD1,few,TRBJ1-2,TGTGCCAGCAGCTTGGTAGGGACAGGGTCCTATGGCTACACCTTC,CASSLVGTGSYGYTF
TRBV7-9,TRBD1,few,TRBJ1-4,TGTGCCAGCAGCCCCACAGGGGCGTATGAAAAACTGTTTTTT,CASSPTGAYEKLFF
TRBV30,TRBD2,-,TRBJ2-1,TGTGCCTGGAGTGTTTTAGCGGGAGAAGTTAGCGATGAGCAGTTCTTC,CAWSVLAGEVSDEQFF
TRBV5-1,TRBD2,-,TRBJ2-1,TGCGCCAGCAGCTTGTTAGCGATAAGCGGGGGCCAAAATGAGCAGTTCTTC,CASSLLAISGGQNEQFF
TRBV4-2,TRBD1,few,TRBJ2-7,TGTGCCAGCAGCCAAGATCAAGGACAGGGGGCCTACGAGCAGTACTTC,CASSQDQGQGAYEQYF
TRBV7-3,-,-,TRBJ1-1,TGTGCCAGCAGCCATGAAATGAACACTGAAGCTTTCTTT,CASSHEMNTEAFF
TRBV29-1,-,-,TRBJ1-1,TGCAGCGTTCAAGGTTCGACTGAAGCTTTCTTT,CSVQGSTEAFF
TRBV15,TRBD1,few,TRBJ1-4,TGTGCCACCAGCAGAGGAGTGGTCGACAGGGTAGGGGGGGATGAAAAACTGTTTTTT,CATSRGVVDRVGGDEKLFF
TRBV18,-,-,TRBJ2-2,TGTGCCAGCTCACCTTCTCAGGGTGTGCACACCGGGGAGCTGTTTTTT,CASSPSQGVHTGELFF
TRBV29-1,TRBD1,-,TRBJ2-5,TGCAGCTTAAACAGGGGAGAGACCCAGTACTTC,CSLNRGETQYF
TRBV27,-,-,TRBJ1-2,TGTGGGAGTCGATATGGCTACACCTTC,CGSRYGYTF
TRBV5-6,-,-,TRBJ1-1,TGTGCCAGCAGCCCGGTTATCTTGAACACTGAAGCTTTCTTT,CASSPVILNTEAFF
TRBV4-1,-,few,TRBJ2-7,TGCGCCAGCAGCCAAGTTCTACTTACGTACGAGCAGTACTTC,CASSQVLLTYEQYF
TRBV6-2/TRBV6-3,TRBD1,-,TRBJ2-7,TGTGCCAGCAGTTACCTGGGACAGGGCGGATTAGTGTACGAGCAGTACTTC,CASSYLGQGGLVYEQYF
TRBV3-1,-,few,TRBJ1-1,TGTGCCAGCAGCCAATTCCCAGGGGACACTGAAGCTTTCTTT,CASSQFPGDTEAFF
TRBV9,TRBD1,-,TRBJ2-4,TGTGCCAGCAGCCTGGACAGGGGGTGGGACATTCAGTACTTC,CASSLDRGWDIQYF
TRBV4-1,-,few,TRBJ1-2,TGCGCCAGCAGCCATCGATTACAAGGTATAGGCTACACCTTC,CASSHRLQGIGYTF
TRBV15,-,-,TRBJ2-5,TGTGCCACCAGCCTTAACAGTTGGGCAGAGACCCAGTACTTC,CATSLNSWAETQYF
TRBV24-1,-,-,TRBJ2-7,TGTGCCACCAGTGACTCCTACGAGCAGTACTTC,CATSDSYEQYF
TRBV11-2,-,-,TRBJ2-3,TGTGCCAGCAGCTCTCGGGGGGCCCTCACAGATACGCAGTATTTT,CASSSRGALTDTQYF
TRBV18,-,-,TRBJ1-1,TGTGCCAGCTCACCAACAGCCGGGACACCGAACACTGAAGCTTTCTTT,CASSPTAGTPNTEAFF
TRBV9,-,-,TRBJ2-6,TGTGCCAGCAGCGTAGGTTCCGGACAGAACTCTGGGGCCAACGTCCTGACTTTC,CASSVGSGQNSGANVLTF
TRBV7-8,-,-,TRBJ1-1,TGTGCCAGCAGCGGACCGCAGAACACTGAAGCTTTCTTT,CASSGPQNTEAFF
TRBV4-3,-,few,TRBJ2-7,TGCGCCAGCAGCCAAGATAGGGCAGCCCCCAACGAGCAGTACTTC,CASSQDRAAPNEQYF
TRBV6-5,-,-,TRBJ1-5,TGTGCCAGCAGTTACCTGCCGGCTACATTTCCTGGTCAGCCCCAGCATTTT,CASSYLPATFPGQPQHF
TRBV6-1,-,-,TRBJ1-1,TGTGCCAGCAGTGAATCAGGACACGAATGGACTGAAGCTTTCTTT,CASSESGHEWTEAFF
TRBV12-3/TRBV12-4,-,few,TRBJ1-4,TGTGCCAGCAGTCCGGGGACAAATCCTAATGAAAAACTGTTTTTT,CASSPGTNPNEKLFF
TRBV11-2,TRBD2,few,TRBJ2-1,TGTGCCAGCAGCTTGGGCGGGAGAACCAATGAGCAGTTCTTC,CASSLGGRTNEQFF
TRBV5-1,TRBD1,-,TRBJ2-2,TGCGCCAGCAGCTGGGACAGCAACACCGGGGAGCTGTTTTTT,CASSWDSNTGELFF
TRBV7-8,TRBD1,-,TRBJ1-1,TGTGCCAGCAGCTCCGACAGGGGGTTTGGTTACACTGAAGCTTTCTTT,CASSSDRGFGYTEAFF
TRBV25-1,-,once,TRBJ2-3,TGTGCCAGCAGCCCCATGACCCCGGGACTCCAGAACACAGATACGCAGTATTTT,CASSPMTPGLQNTDTQYF
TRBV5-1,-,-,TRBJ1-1,TGCGCCAGCAGCTTAAATGTGGTGAACACTGAAGCTTTCTTT,CASSLNVVNTEAFF
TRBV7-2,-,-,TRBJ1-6,TGTGCCAGCAGTCTTGACCCATCACCCCTCCACTTT,CASSLDPSPLHF
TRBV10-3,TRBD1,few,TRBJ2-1,TGTGCCATCAGTGTGGAAGGCCCGGGACAGGGGATTCGTAATGAGCAGTTCTTC,CAISVEGPGQGIRNEQFF
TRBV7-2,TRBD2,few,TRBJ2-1,TGTGCCAGCAGCCCCATAGCGGGAGCCTCTTACAATGAGCAGTTCTTC,CASSPIAGASYNEQFF
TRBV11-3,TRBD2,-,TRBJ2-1,TGTGCCAGCAGCTTAGGAGCGGGAGGCAATGAGCAGTTCTTC,CASSLGAGGNEQFF
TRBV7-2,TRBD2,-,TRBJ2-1,TGTGCCAGCGGAGTAGCGGGGGGCCGGCAGTTCTTC,CASGVAGGRQFF
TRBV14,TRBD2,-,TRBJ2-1,TGTGCCAGCAGCCAAGAATGGATCAGCGGGAGCTCCTACAATGAGCAGTTCTTC,CASSQEWISGSSYNEQFF
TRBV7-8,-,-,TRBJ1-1,TGTGCCAGCTGCTTAGGCGTGGGACGTCGGAGGGGCAACACTGAAGCTTTCTTT,CASCLGVGRRRGNTEAFF
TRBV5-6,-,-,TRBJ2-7,TGTGCCAGCAGCTTGCCCGCCCCCTACGAGCAGTACTTC,CASSLPAPYEQYF
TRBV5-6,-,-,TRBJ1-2,TGTGCCAGCAGCCAGCGGCGACTCTATGGCTACACCTTC,CASSQRRLYGYTF
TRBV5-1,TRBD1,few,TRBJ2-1,TGCGCCAGCAGCTTGCCACAGGGGGCCAAGAATGAGCAGTTCTTC,CASSLPQGAKNEQFF
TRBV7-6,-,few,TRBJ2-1,TGTGCCAGCAGCCGGGACGCGACTCCAGCATTAGTCAATGAGCAGTTCTTC,CASSRDATPALVNEQFF
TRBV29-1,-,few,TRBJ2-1,TGCAGCGTTAAATCGGGGGGCTTCGAGCAGTTCTTC,CSVKSGGFEQFF
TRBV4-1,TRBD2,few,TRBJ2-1,TGCGCCAGCAGAACCGAGACTAGCGGGGTGCGCAATGAGCAGTTCTTC,CASRTETSGVRNEQFF
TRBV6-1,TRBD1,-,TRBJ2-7,TGTGCCAGCACGGGGACAGAAGTCTACGAGCAGTACTTC,CASTGTEVYEQYF
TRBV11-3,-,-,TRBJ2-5,TGTGCCAGCAGCTTTGGGTCTGGGGAGACCCAGTACTTC,CASSFGSGETQYF
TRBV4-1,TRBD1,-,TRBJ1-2,TGCGCCAGCAGCCAACCGATACGGGGACAGCCTAACTATGGCTACACCTTC,CASSQPIRGQPNYGYTF
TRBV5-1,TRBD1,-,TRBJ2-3,TGTGCCAGCAGCTTAGGACAGGACACAGATACGCAGTATTTT,CASSLGQDTDTQYF
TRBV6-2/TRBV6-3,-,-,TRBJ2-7,TGTGCCAGCAGCCCCAGGGATCTAGGGGCGAGAAACGAGCAGTACTTC,CASSPRDLGARNEQYF